Listed below are T cell receptor beta chains from one sample, sequenced in a study of CD8+CD57+ T cells in acquired aplastic anemia. TCRdb re-called the reads through MiXCR, storing one row per CDR3 protein. The sample contains tens of thousands of distinct CDR3 sequences, around 70% of which appear only once. The sequenced sample consisted of sorted CD4+, CD8+, or CD8+CD57+ T cells (not recorded which) from PBMCs. The origin of the receptors is a human donor with aplastic anemia. Each CDR3 is given with its conserved first and last residue. A D gene is named only where the DNA matches it firmly. The listing skips clone size in some rows; elsewhere it reads once, few, many or a size class.

clone size	D gene	V gene	J gene	CDR3 DNA	CDR3 protein
-	-	TRBV19	TRBJ2-1	TGTGCCAGTAGTATGGGACAATGGGAGCAGTTCTTC	CASSMGQWEQFF
once	-	TRBV24-1	TRBJ1-1	TGTGCCACCAGTGATTCTGGTCGTCAAACTGAAGCTTTCTTT	CATSDSGRQTEAFF
-	TRBD1	TRBV10-3	TRBJ2-7	TGTGCCATCAGTGAGTCGACGGCAGGGGGAAGCGAGCAGTACTTC	CAISESTAGGSEQYF
many	TRBD1	TRBV19	TRBJ1-1	TGTGCCAGTAGCCCAGGGGGCACTGAAGCTTTCTTT	CASSPGGTEAFF
-	-	TRBV5-1	TRBJ1-1	TGCGCCAGCAGCTTGGCCGCTCGAGCGAACACTGAAGCTTTCTTT	CASSLAARANTEAFF
-	-	TRBV19	TRBJ2-7	TGTGCCAGTAGTATTACAGGGATCCCCTACGAGCAGTACTTC	CASSITGIPYEQYF
-	-	TRBV7-2	TRBJ2-7	TGTGCCAGCAGCTTAACAGTCCTTTGGGAGCAGTACTTC	CASSLTVLWEQYF
many	TRBD2	TRBV19	TRBJ2-6	TGTGCCAGTACCGCGACTAGCGGGAGTTCCGGGGCCAACGTCCTGACTTTC	CASTATSGSSGANVLTF
-	-	TRBV6-5	TRBJ2-3	TGTGCCAGCAGTTATTCCGGACACAGCACAGATACGCAGTATTTT	CASSYSGHSTDTQYF
-	-	TRBV20-1	TRBJ2-1	TGCAGTGCTAAAACCCCCCCAGCGAATGAGCAGTTCTTC	CSAKTPPANEQFF
-	TRBD1	TRBV29-1	TRBJ1-2	TGCAGCGTTGAGGAAACAGGGGTTTGGTATGGCTACACCTTC	CSVEETGVWYGYTF
-	-	TRBV16	TRBJ2-7	TGTGCCAGCAGCCAACCCGACAGGTACGAGCAGTACTTC	CASSQPDRYEQYF
-	-	TRBV6-1	TRBJ2-1	TGTGCCAGCACCTTGGACCTATACAATGAGCAGTTCTTC	CASTLDLYNEQFF
-	-	TRBV7-6	TRBJ2-3	TGTGCCAGCAGCTTAGTGCCTGCCGCAGATACGCAGTATTTT	CASSLVPAADTQYF
-	-	TRBV10-3	TRBJ1-2	TGTGCCATCAACGGCCCTAGTAATCTCCCGTCTGGCTATGGCTACACCTTC	CAINGPSNLPSGYGYTF
-	TRBD1	TRBV7-3	TRBJ2-2	TGTGCCAGCAGCTCCTGGACAGGGGACGGGGAGCTGTTTTTT	CASSSWTGDGELFF
-	TRBD1	TRBV2	TRBJ1-5	TGTGCCAGCAGTGGTTACGGGACAGGGTTTGATCAGCCCCAGCATTTT	CASSGYGTGFDQPQHF
-	TRBD2	TRBV5-1	TRBJ2-3	TGCGCCAGCAGTAGCGGACTAGCGGGAGGATCCTCTAGCACAGATACGCAGTATTTT	CASSSGLAGGSSSTDTQYF
-	-	TRBV29-1	TRBJ1-1	TGCAGCTCCAAATCGGGAGTGACTGAAGCTTTCTTT	CSSKSGVTEAFF
-	-	TRBV10-2	TRBJ2-7	TGCGCCAGCCAAACAGGGTTCGAGCAGTACTTC	CASQTGFEQYF